This passage covers 8 T cell receptor beta chains from one sample sequenced in a study of T cell repertoires in cytomegalovirus infection. For these TCRs, the target antigens are not known. From the reads, TCRdb called clonotypes with MiXCR, one entry per CDR3 protein. Among 50,000 to 65,000 distinct CDR3 sequences listed, over 15% were seen once. Sequencing was performed on CD8+ T cells from cultured PBMCs, taken from culture after CMV antigen stimulation. The receptor source for this set is a human donor in good health (CMV status not recorded). Some clones in this sample may be carry-over from other donors' samples.

This clonotype occurred a few times. The V and J genes are TRBV20-1 and TRBJ2-1; tentative D call: TRBD2 (5 bases). CDR1 and CDR2 (germline): DFQATT, SNEGSKA (reference sequence). V shed 4 bases and J shed 3 bases, with 13 bases lying between them. The CDR3 contains 14 residues. The CDR3, as DNA: TGCAGTGCTACAGGACTGGACCTCTACAATGAGCAGTTCTTC. Its translation is CSATGLDLYNEQFF.

This clonotype was detected a few times. The V and J genes are TRBV7-2 and TRBJ2-1; 7 positions match TRBD1. Per germline, CDR1 SGHTA and CDR2 FQGNSA. The CDR3 runs 19 residues. The junction had 18 bases not matched to a gene; V was cut back by 2 bases and J by 5 bases. CDR3 region: CASSLPKNRTGKVHNEQFF. Here the CDR3 DNA reads TGTGCCAGCAGCTTACCCAAAAATCGGACAGGAAAAGTTCACAATGAGCAGTTCTTC.

Only a few counts were recorded for this clonotype. The gene calls are TRBV27 and TRBJ1-1; TRBD1 matches 7 bases. The CDR3 has 13 amino acids. From germline, CDR1 is MNHEY and CDR2 SMNVEV (reference sequence). Germline trimming cut 5 bases from V and 5 bases from J; bases unmatched to any gene: 5. The CDR3 nucleotides read TGTGCCAGCAGTAAAGACAGGGTAACTGAAGCTTTCTTT. Translation gives CASSKDRVTEAFF.

A note on this clonotype: With a much larger clone just one base away, this may be a read error. The CDR3 sequence is CASSLGANEQFF. In DNA form, the CDR3 reads TGTGCCAGCAGCTTAGGAGCGAATGAGCAGTTCTTC. The genes are TRBV7-9 and TRBJ2-1; D gene ambiguous. The germline gives CDR1 SEHNR, CDR2 FQNEAQ (reference sequence). Between the trimmed V and J ends, which lost 1 base and 7 bases, there was a span of 5 bases. CDR3 size: 12 residues.

V usage is TRBV28 and J usage is TRBJ1-1; D is uncertain. CDR1 is MDHEN, CDR2 SYDVKM, per germline. CDR3 size: 16 residues. Trimming removed 5 bases from V and 3 bases from J, with 19 bases in between. CDR3 residues: CASSPPVHVDDTEAFF. Here the CDR3 DNA reads TGTGCCAGCAGTCCCCCAGTCCACGTTGACGACACTGAAGCTTTCTTT.

The chain couples TRBV7-9 to TRBJ2-2; TRBD1 matches at 7 bases. Germline lookup yields CDR1 SEHNR and CDR2 FQNEAQ (reference sequence). The CDR3 is made up of 16 amino acids. The V segment lost 5 bases and the J segment 0 bases; nucleotides outside the gene matches: 6. The DNA of the CDR3 is TGTGCCAGCAGCGGCTCCGGGACAGCGAACACCGGGGAGCTGTTTTTT. It translates to CASSGSGTANTGELFF.

The J gene is TRBJ2-7, the V gene TRBV12-3 or TRBV12-4; D may be TRBD1 (5 bases). The CDR3 totals 14 residues. V shed 5 bases and J shed 3 bases, with 14 bases lying between them. This CDR3 reads CASSPRQGFYEQYF. The DNA for the CDR3 is TGTGCCAGCAGTCCACGCCAGGGATTCTACGAGCAGTACTTC.

The chain recombines TRBV12-3 or TRBV12-4 with TRBJ1-1; D is uncertain. This CDR3 is 12 amino acids long. V was trimmed by 11 bases and J by 0 bases, leaving 10 bases between them. The CDR3 bases are TGTGCCTCCGGGCAGTTGAACACTGAAGCTTTCTTT. Amino acids: CASGQLNTEAFF.